The source of this TCR beta chain is a study of blood T cell repertoires in COVID-19. Method: immunoSEQ multiplex PCR; TCRdb's copy keeps in-frame clones and lacks some. The sample has a few hundred thousand clones; roughly nine tenths are singletons. Sequencing was carried out using peripheral blood. This sequence was found in a man aged 18 to 35 who had recovered from COVID-19.

The CDR3 is CASTPKYIGTSGNQPQHF. The CDR3 nucleotides are TGTGCCAGCACCCCTAAGTATATTGGGACTTCGGGCAATCAGCCCCAGCATTTT. V and J are TRBV27 and TRBJ1-5, with D possibly being TRBD1 (5 bases). Germline values: CDR1 MNHEY, CDR2 SMNVEV (reference sequence). V lost 7 bases and J 2 bases, leaving 24 bases between the germline ends. This CDR3 region has 18 residues.